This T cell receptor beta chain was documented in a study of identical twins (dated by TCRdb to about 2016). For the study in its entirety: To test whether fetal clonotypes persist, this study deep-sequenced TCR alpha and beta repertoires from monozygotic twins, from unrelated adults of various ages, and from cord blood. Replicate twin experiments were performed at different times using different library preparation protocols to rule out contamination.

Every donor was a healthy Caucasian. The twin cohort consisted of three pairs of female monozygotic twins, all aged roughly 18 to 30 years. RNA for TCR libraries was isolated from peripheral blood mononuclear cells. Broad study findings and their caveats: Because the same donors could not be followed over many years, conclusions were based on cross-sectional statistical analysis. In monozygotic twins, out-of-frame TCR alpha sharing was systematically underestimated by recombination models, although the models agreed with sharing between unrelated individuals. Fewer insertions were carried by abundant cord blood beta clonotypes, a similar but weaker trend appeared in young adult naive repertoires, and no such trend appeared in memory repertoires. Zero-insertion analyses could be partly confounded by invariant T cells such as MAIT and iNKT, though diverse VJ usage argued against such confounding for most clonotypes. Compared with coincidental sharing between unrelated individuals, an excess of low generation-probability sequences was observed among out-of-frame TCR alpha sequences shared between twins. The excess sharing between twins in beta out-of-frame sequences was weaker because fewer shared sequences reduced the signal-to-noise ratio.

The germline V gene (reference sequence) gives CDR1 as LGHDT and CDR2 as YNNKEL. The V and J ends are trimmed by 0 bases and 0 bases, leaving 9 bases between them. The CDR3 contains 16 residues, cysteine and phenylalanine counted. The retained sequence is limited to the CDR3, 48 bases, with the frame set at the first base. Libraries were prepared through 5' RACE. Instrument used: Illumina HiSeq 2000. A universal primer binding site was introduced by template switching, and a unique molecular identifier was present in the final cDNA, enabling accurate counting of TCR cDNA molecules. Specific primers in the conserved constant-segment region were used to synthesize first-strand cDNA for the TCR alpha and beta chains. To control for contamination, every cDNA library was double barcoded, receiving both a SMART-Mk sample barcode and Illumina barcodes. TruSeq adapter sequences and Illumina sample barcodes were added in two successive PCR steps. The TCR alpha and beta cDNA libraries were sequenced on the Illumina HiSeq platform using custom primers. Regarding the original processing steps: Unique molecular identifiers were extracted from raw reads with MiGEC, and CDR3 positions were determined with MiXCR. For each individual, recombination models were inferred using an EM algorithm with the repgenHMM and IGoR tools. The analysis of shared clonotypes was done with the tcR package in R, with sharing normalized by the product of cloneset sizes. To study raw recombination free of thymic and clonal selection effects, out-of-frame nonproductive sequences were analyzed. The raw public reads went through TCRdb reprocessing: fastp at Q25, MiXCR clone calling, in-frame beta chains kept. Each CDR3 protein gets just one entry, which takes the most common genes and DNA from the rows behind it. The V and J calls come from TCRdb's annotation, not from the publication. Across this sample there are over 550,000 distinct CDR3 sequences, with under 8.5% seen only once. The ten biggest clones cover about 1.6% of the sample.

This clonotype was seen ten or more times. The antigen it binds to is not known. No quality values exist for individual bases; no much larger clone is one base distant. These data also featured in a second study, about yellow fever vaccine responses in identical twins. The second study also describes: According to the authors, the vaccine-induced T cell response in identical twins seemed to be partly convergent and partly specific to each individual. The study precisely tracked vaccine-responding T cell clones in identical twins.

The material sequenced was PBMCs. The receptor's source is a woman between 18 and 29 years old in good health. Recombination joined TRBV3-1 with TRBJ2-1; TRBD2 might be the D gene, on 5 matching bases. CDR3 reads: CASSQEASLSYNEQFF. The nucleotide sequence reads TGTGCCAGCAGCCAAGAAGCTAGCCTCTCCTACAATGAGCAGTTCTTC.